The 19 T cell receptor beta chains reported below all come from one sample, sequenced in a study of vaccination and CD4 T cells after COVID-19. At the Johns Hopkins FTIC core, DNA taken from cultured CD4+ T cells was sequenced by way of the Oncomine TCR Beta short-read assay. TCRdb independently ran MiXCR on the PCR reads; one entry per CDR3 protein. The sample has about 14,000 distinct CDR3 sequences, roughly 57% seen once; the top ten hold 11% to 15%. No antigen is known for these receptors. Treatment noted: roughly ten-day PBMC culture with coronavirus spike peptide pools or control peptides (ViraFEST assay). Sample: CD4+ T cells from blood, cultured in vitro. These receptors all stem from a human donor who had recovered from COVID-19.

The gene calls are TRBV27 and TRBJ1-2, with D possibly matching TRBD1 (6 bases). The V gene's germline CDR1 is MNHEY and CDR2 SMNVEV (reference sequence). This CDR3 is 15 amino acids long. V dropped 3 bases and J dropped 2 bases, with 13 bases sitting between them. DNA for the CDR3: TGTGCCAGCAGTTTCAGGGGCGAACACAACTATGGCTACACCTTC. Translation: CASSFRGEHNYGYTF.

CDR3 in amino acids: CASRDRVSGGYTF. In nucleotides, the CDR3 is TGTGCCAGCCGGGACAGGGTCTCGGGTGGCTACACCTTC. The chain has TRBV6-1 and TRBJ1-2; 9 nucleotides align to TRBD1. CDR3 length: 13 amino acids. Germline CDR1 reads MNHNS; CDR2 reads SASEGT. J lost 7 bases, V lost 8 bases, and 8 bases had no gene match.

This clonotype came up a few times. Here the CDR3 DNA reads TGTGCCAGCAGCATAGGCGGGGTAGCCAAAAACATTCAGTACTTC. This gives the protein CASSIGGVAKNIQYF. The chain couples TRBV7-9 to TRBJ2-4, with D possibly matching TRBD2 (6 bases). This CDR3 contains 15 residues. CDR1 and CDR2 (germline): SEHNR, FQNEAQ (reference sequence). V was trimmed by 5 bases and J by 0 bases, leaving 11 bases between them.

V is TRBV7-6 and J is TRBJ2-5; a weak D match, TRBD2 (6 bases). Trimming left V 6 bases short and J 5 bases short, with 7 bases between. The CDR3 contains 11 residues. The germline CDR1 and CDR2 sequences are SGHVS and FNYEAQ. This chain's CDR3 is CASSRGETQYF. For the CDR3, the DNA is TGTGCCAGCAGTCGGGGGGAGACCCAGTACTTC.

This clonotype occurred once. The chain couples TRBV4-2 to TRBJ2-3; D is possibly TRBD1 (6 bases). This CDR3 is built from 15 residues. Looked up from germline, CDR1 is LGHNA and CDR2 is YNFKEQ. The V end lost 0 bases, the J end lost 7 bases, and 14 bases lay between the germline ends. The CDR3 region is CASSQDGGATYTQYF. The CDR3 bases are TGTGCCAGCAGCCAAGATGGGGGCGCCACGTATACGCAGTATTTT.

This clonotype was picked up a small number of times. The chain links TRBV7-2 to TRBJ2-7; D ambiguous. Trimming took off 4 bases at V and 0 bases at J, with 10 bases between the two ends. The CDR3 length is 14 residues. The germline V gene has CDR1 SGHTA and CDR2 FQGNSA. The CDR3 nucleotides read TGTGCCAGCAGCTCCCGACGAAGCTCCTACGAGCAGTACTTC. Its protein product is CASSSRRSSYEQYF.

The sample holds a few counts of this clonotype. This chain connects TRBV10-3 to TRBJ2-2; the D gene is possibly TRBD2 (6 bases). V dropped 4 bases and J dropped 5 bases, with 8 bases sitting between them. Germline V gene lookup returns CDR1 ENHRY and CDR2 SYGVKD. The CDR3 extends over 13 amino acids. As DNA, the CDR3 is TGTGCCATCAGTGCGGGGAGGACCGGGGAGCTGTTTTTT. Encoded protein: CAISAGRTGELFF.

This clonotype was observed a few times. This chain links TRBV18 with TRBJ2-3, with D uncertain. This CDR3 has 12 residues. V was cut by 2 bases and J by 6 bases, with 6 bases left in between. Germline assignment: CDR1 KGHSH and CDR2 LQKENI. The CDR3 reads CASSPIQDTQYF. The CDR3 nucleotides read TGTGCCAGCTCACCAATTCAGGATACGCAGTATTTT. Filled out from reference TRBV18 and TRBJ2-3, the complete variable domain reads NAGVMQNPRHLVRRRGQEARLRCSPMKGHSHVYWYRQLPEEGLKFMVYLQKENIIDESGMPKERFSAEFPKEGPSILRIQQVVRGDSAAYFCASSPIQDTQYFGPGTRLTVL.

Within the sample, this clonotype is large. The chain employs TRBV2 and TRBJ2-3; D gene uncertain. Per germline, CDR1 SNHLY and CDR2 FYNNEI. The CDR3 spans 13 residues. Between the trimmed V and J ends, which lost 8 bases and 0 bases, there was a span of 9 bases. CDR3 coding DNA: TGTGCCAGCCTGGCGACTAGCACAGATACGCAGTATTTT. It yields the protein CASLATSTDTQYF.

This clonotype was seen a handful of times. The chain joins TRBV20-1 to TRBJ2-7; D not resolved. This CDR3 comprises 12 residues. Per germline, CDR1 DFQATT and CDR2 SNEGSKA (reference sequence). Trimming left V 1 base short and J 2 bases short, with 6 bases between. CDR3 in amino acids: CSARGGTYEQYF. CDR3 in DNA: TGCAGTGCTAGAGGAGGAACCTACGAGCAGTACTTC.

This clonotype was seen more than once but under ten times. CDR3 DNA sequence: TGTGCCAGTAGTATATTAAGCGGGAGTGAAGCCTACGAGCAGTACTTC. The encoded protein is CASSILSGSEAYEQYF. The J gene is TRBJ2-7, the V gene TRBV19, with 8 bases fitting TRBD2. The CDR3 has 16 amino acids. J lost 2 bases, V lost 2 bases, and 8 bases had no gene match. Germline loops: CDR1 LNHDA, CDR2 SQIVND (reference sequence).

This clonotype was seen a handful of times. The chain couples TRBV20-1 to TRBJ2-1; 8 bases map to TRBD2. The junction had 14 bases not matched to a gene; V was cut back by 6 bases and J by 7 bases. CDR1 DFQATT and CDR2 SNEGSKA come from the germline V gene (reference sequence). This CDR3 region has 15 residues. In nucleotides, the CDR3 is TGCAGTGCCACACTAGGAGCGGGAGATAGTAATGAGCAGTTCTTC. Translating it yields CSATLGAGDSNEQFF.

The chain joins TRBV2 to TRBJ1-4, with TRBD1 matching 9 bases. V shed 6 bases, J shed 8 bases, and the junction held 1 base outside the gene matches. Germline lookup yields CDR1 SNHLY and CDR2 FYNNEI. This CDR3 is built from 12 residues. The CDR3 sequence: CASRGQGEKLFF. CDR3 DNA sequence: TGTGCCAGCAGGGGACAGGGCGAAAAACTGTTTTTT. Complete variable domain (other parts from reference TRBV2 and TRBJ1-4): EPEVTQTPSHQVTQMGQEVILRCVPISNHLYFYWYRQILGQKVEFLVSFYNNEISEKSEIFDDQFSVERPDGSNFTLKIRSTKLEDSAMYFCASRGQGEKLFFGSGTQLSVL.

This clonotype was found a few times. The chain employs TRBV30 and TRBJ1-6; D gene unclear. This CDR3 comprises 13 residues. The germline V gene encodes CDR1 GTSNPN and CDR2 SVGIG (reference sequence). V was cut by 0 bases and J by 5 bases, with 5 bases left in between. The CDR3 DNA reads as TGTGCCTGGAGTGTGGCAGATAATTCACCCCTCCACTTT. Protein: CAWSVADNSPLHF.

The V and J genes are TRBV6-1 and TRBJ2-2; the D gene is possibly TRBD1 (6 bases). Germline-derived CDR1 and CDR2 are MNHNS and SASEGT. This CDR3 has 15 amino acids. V lost 6 bases to trimming and J lost 4 bases, with 15 bases between them. CDR3 sequence reads: CASSVTGTLTGELFF. DNA for the CDR3: TGTGCCAGCAGCGTTACAGGGACACTCACCGGGGAGCTGTTTTTT.

There are a few counts of this clonotype. This chain joins TRBV20-1 and TRBJ2-3; D unresolved. V was trimmed by 3 bases and J by 6 bases, leaving 13 bases between them. Per germline, CDR1 DFQATT and CDR2 SNEGSKA (reference sequence). There are 13 residues in the CDR3. CDR3 in DNA: TGCAGTGCTAGTCACCAAGGAAGGGATACGCAGTATTTT. Translating gives CSASHQGRDTQYF.

This clonotype was detected only a few times. The rearrangement uses TRBV6-1 and TRBJ2-7; 11 nucleotides agree with TRBD2. The junction had 11 bases not matched to a gene; V was cut back by 6 bases and J by 1 base. Germline CDR1 and CDR2: MNHNS and SASEGT. The CDR3 length is 17 residues. In DNA form, the CDR3 reads TGTGCCAGCAGGGAAACCTTACTAGCGGGAGTATCCTACGAGCAGTACTTC. Translating gives CASRETLLAGVSYEQYF.

The V and J genes are TRBV19 and TRBJ1-4; tentative D call: TRBD1 (5 bases). Trimming took off 7 bases at V and 3 bases at J, with 12 bases between the two ends. Germline CDR1 LNHDA, CDR2 SQIVND (reference sequence). The CDR3 has 14 residues. CDR3 loop: CASISTGANEKLFF. As DNA, the CDR3 is TGTGCCAGTATCTCTACAGGAGCTAATGAAAAACTGTTTTTT.

This clonotype came up a few times. The V and J genes are TRBV7-2 and TRBJ2-5; tentative D call: TRBD1 (6 bases). Germline loops: CDR1 SGHTA, CDR2 FQGNSA. The V end was cut by 1 base, the J end by 4 bases, with 13 bases between. This CDR3 comprises 15 residues. The DNA of the CDR3 is TGTGCCAGCAGCTTAGGGACAGCCAGCATAGAGACCCAGTACTTC. Translated: CASSLGTASIETQYF.